These 10 T cell receptor beta chains share one sample of origin, sequenced in a study of cytotoxic CD8 clonotypes in ibrutinib-treated CLL. The repertoire was sequenced with immunoSEQ multiplex PCR; TCRdb's copy has only in-frame clones and lacks some. The data contain over 100,000 clones, 55% to 75% of them singletons. Sequencing was performed on PBMCs, taken after 24 months of ibrutinib treatment. The receptors derive from a human donor with chronic lymphocytic leukemia.

For the CDR3, the DNA is TGTGCCTGGAGCCAGGGGGGCACTGAAGCTTTCTTT. It codes for CAWSQGGTEAFF. The J gene is TRBJ1-1, the V gene TRBV30; 7 bases agree with TRBD1. The V and J ends lost 3 bases and 4 bases, in that order; junction bases with no gene match: 2. The CDR3 contains 12 residues. Germline assignment: CDR1 GTSNPN and CDR2 SVGIG (reference sequence).

CDR3 region: CASSLAGQGAYEQYF. CDR3 nucleotides: TGCGCCAGCAGCTTGGCGGGACAGGGAGCCTACGAGCAGTACTTC. V gene TRBV5-1 combines with J gene TRBJ2-7; 9 positions agree with TRBD1. Unmatched junction bases numbered 3, after V lost 0 bases and J lost 2 bases. CDR3 length: 15 amino acids. Germline CDR1 SGHRS, CDR2 YFSETQ.

This chain uses TRBV28 with TRBJ2-3; 14 nucleotides align to TRBD2. The CDR3 runs to 18 residues. Germline values: CDR1 MDHEN, CDR2 SYDVKM. V was pared by 5 bases and J by 2 bases, with 9 bases of the junction left unmatched. This chain's CDR3 is CASSPLGTSGGLTDTQYF. The CDR3, as DNA: TGTGCCAGCAGTCCTCTTGGGACTAGCGGGGGACTCACAGATACGCAGTATTTT. Drawing the rest from reference TRBV28 and TRBJ2-3, the complete variable domain is DVKVTQSSRYLVKRTGEKVFLECVQDMDHENMFWYRQDPGLGLRLIYFSYDVKMKEKGDIPEGYSVSREKKERFSLILESASTNQTSMYLCASSPLGTSGGLTDTQYFGPGTRLTVL.

The chain joins TRBV19 to TRBJ1-4; tentative D call: TRBD1 (5 bases). Trimming took 7 bases from V and 2 from J, leaving 14 bases between them. This CDR3 spans 15 amino acids. From germline, CDR1 is LNHDA and CDR2 SQIVND (reference sequence). This CDR3 is CASKDAGVTNEKLFF. The CDR3 DNA sequence: TGTGCCAGTAAGGATGCGGGGGTCACTAATGAAAAACTGTTTTTT.

This clone has only a few counts. The gene calls are TRBV15 and TRBJ1-5; a possible D gene is TRBD1 (5 bases). Germline V CDR1 and CDR2: LNHNV, YYDKDF (reference sequence). The V gene lost 1 base and the J gene lost 1 base, with 8 bases spanning the gap. The length of the CDR3 is 15 residues. CDR3 sequence (DNA): TGTGCCACCAGCAGAGGACGGGACAGCAATCAGCCCCAGCATTTT. Protein sequence: CATSRGRDSNQPQHF.

The chain combines TRBV4-3 with TRBJ2-7, with unresolved D. Germline V gives CDR1 LGHNA, CDR2 YSLEER. V shed 0 bases and J shed 6 bases, with 9 bases lying between them. CDR3 length: 13 residues. The CDR3 region is CASSQEVGFEQYF. The CDR3, as DNA: TGCGCCAGCAGCCAAGAGGTCGGGTTCGAGCAGTACTTC.

This rearrangement joins TRBV15 to TRBJ2-7; maybe TRBD1 (6 bases). CDR1 and CDR2 (germline): LNHNV, YYDKDF (reference sequence). V gave up 0 bases and J gave up 0 bases, with 15 bases separating them. CDR3 length: 17 residues. Here the CDR3 DNA reads TGTGCCACCAGCAGAGAAGCCGATACAGGGAGCTCCTACGAGCAGTACTTC. It is translated as CATSREADTGSSYEQYF.

This clone was seen more than once but under ten times. The chain couples TRBV7-9 to TRBJ1-6; D gene uncertain. Germline lookup yields CDR1 SEHNR and CDR2 FQNEAQ (reference sequence). This CDR3 has 13 amino acids. Trimming took 5 bases from V and 11 from J, leaving 13 bases between them. CDR3 nucleotides: TGTGCCAGCAGCCCCCTTGGAGGTGCACCCCTCCACTTT. Translation: CASSPLGGAPLHF.

The V call is TRBV11-3, the J call TRBJ1-4; 11 positions match TRBD1. Trimming took 7 bases from V and 3 from J; bases not matched to a gene: 4. CDR1 and CDR2 from the germline V gene are SGHNT and YENEEA. This CDR3 contains 15 residues. The CDR3 DNA reads TGTGCCAGCACCGGACAGGGGGCAGCTAATGAAAAACTGTTTTTT. Translated: CASTGQGAANEKLFF.

The V call is TRBV15, the J call TRBJ2-7; D unresolved. There are 15 residues in the CDR3. The germline V gene encodes CDR1 LNHNV and CDR2 YYDKDF (reference sequence). Trimming took off 0 bases at V and 0 bases at J, with 9 bases between the two ends. CDR3 in DNA: TGTGCCACCAGCAGAGAATTCACCGCCTCCTACGAGCAGTACTTC. This sequence encodes CATSREFTASYEQYF.